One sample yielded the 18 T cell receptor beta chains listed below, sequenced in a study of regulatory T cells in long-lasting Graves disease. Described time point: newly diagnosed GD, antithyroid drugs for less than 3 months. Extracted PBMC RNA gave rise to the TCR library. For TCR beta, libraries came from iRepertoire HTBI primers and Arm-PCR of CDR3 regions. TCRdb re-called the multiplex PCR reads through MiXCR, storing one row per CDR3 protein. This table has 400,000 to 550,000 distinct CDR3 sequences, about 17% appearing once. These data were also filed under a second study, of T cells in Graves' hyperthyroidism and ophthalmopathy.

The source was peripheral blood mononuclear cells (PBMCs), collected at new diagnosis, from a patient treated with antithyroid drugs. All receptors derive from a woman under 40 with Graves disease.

The DNA of the CDR3 is TGCAGTGCCATCGATCTAGCGGGGGAGAGCTCCTACGAGCAGTACTTC. It specifies CSAIDLAGESSYEQYF. The genes are TRBV20-1 and TRBJ2-7; 10 nucleotides align to TRBD2. The J segment lost 0 bases and the V segment lost 6 bases, leaving 11 bases of the junction unmatched. Germline CDR1 DFQATT, CDR2 SNEGSKA (reference sequence). This CDR3 has 16 residues.

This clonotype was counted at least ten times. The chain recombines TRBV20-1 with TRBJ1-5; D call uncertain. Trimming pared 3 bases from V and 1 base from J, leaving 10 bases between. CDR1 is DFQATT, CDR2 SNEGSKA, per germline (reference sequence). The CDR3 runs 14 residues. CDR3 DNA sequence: TGCAGTGCTAGTCACTATATCAGCAATCAGCCCCAGCATTTT. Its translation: CSASHYISNQPQHF.

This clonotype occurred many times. CDR3 amino acids: CASSLGPVGSQETQYF. The CDR3 DNA reads as TGTGCCAGCAGCTTAGGGCCAGTGGGATCTCAAGAGACCCAGTACTTC. The chain employs TRBV7-2 and TRBJ2-5; D ambiguous. The CDR3 is made up of 16 amino acids. Per the germline V gene, CDR1 is SGHTA and CDR2 is FQGNSA. Trimming took off 1 base at V and 2 bases at J, with 14 bases between the two ends.

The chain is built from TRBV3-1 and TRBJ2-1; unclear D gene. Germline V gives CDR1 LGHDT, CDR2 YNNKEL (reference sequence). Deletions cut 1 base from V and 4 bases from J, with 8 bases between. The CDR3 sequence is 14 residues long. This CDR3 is CASSQVSTYNEQFF. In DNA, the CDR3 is TGTGCCAGCAGCCAAGTGTCGACTTACAATGAGCAGTTCTTC.

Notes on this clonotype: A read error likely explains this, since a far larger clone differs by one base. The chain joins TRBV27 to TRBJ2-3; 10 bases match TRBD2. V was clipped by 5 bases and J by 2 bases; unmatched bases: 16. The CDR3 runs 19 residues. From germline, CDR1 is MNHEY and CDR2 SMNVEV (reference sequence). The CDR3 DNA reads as TGTGCCAGCAGTGATCCCAGGAGGCTAGCGGGAGATCCCACAGATACGCAGTATTTT. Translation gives CASSDPRRLAGDPTDTQYF.

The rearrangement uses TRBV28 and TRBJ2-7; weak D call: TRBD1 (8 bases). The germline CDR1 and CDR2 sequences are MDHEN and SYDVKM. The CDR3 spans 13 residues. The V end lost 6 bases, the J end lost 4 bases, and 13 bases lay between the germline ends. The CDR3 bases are TGTGCCAGCAGCACAGGGGGGGGATACGAGCAGTACTTC. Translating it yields CASSTGGGYEQYF.

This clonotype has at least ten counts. CDR3 protein: CASSLGGGREADTQYF. The CDR3 coding sequence is TGTGCCAGCAGCTTAGGGGGCGGGAGGGAGGCAGATACGCAGTATTTT. This rearrangement joins TRBV11-3 to TRBJ2-3, with 9 bases fitting TRBD2. With V trimmed by 1 base and J by 4 bases, 6 bases remained unmatched. The CDR3 consists of 16 residues. Germline V gives CDR1 SGHNT, CDR2 YENEEA.

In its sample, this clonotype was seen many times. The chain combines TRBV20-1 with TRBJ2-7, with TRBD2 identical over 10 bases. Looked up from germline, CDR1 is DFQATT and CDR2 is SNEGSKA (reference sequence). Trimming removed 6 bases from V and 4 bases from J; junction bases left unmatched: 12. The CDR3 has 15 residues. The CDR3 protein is CSAGGLAGVLYEQYF. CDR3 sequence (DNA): TGCAGTGCCGGGGGCCTAGCGGGAGTATTGTACGAGCAGTACTTC.

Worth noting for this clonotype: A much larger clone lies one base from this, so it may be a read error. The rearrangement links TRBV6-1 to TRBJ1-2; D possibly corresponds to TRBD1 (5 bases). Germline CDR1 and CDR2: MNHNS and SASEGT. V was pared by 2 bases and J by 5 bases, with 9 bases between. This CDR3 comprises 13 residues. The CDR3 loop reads CASSESEGYGYTF. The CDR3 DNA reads TGTGCCAGCAGTGAATCCGAGGGGTATGGCTACACCTTC.

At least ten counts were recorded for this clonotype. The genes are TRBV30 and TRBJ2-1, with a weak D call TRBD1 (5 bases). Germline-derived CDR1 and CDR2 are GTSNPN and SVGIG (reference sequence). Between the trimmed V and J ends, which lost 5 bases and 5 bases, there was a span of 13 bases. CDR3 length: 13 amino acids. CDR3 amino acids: CAWEEQANNEQFF. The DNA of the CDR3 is TGTGCCTGGGAGGAACAGGCGAACAATGAGCAGTTCTTC.

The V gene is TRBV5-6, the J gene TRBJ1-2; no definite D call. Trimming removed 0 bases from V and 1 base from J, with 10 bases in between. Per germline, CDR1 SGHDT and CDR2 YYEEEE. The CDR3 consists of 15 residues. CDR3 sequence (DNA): TGTGCCAGCAGCTTGGCCCCCAACGGTAACTATGGCTACACCTTC. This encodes CASSLAPNGNYGYTF.

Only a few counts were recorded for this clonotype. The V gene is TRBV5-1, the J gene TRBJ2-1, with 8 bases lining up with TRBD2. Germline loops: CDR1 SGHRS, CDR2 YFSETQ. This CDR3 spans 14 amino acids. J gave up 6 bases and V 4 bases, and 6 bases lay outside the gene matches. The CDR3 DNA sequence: TGCGCCAGCAGCGTAGCGGGAATAGCCAATGAGCAGTTCTTC. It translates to CASSVAGIANEQFF.

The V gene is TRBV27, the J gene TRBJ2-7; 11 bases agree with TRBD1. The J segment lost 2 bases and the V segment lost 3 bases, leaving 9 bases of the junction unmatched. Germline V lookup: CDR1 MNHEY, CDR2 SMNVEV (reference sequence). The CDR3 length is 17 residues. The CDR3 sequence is CASSLESGTGGTYEQYF. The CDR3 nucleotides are TGTGCCAGCAGTTTGGAGTCCGGGACAGGGGGTACCTACGAGCAGTACTTC.

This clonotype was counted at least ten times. The CDR3 sequence: CASSSAGEEQFF. CDR3 bases: TGTGCCAGCAGTTCCGCGGGGGAAGAGCAGTTCTTC. V is TRBV28 and J is TRBJ2-1; the match to TRBD2 covers 7 bases. The CDR3 runs to 12 residues. The V and J ends lost 4 bases and 10 bases, in that order; junction bases with no gene match: 4. Germline V CDR1 and CDR2: MDHEN, SYDVKM.

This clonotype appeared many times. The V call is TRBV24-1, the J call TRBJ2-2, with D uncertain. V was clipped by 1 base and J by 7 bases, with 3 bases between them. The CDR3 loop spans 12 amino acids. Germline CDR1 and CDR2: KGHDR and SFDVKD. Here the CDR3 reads CATSDFDGELFF. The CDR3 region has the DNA TGTGCCACCAGTGATTTCGACGGGGAGCTGTTTTTT.

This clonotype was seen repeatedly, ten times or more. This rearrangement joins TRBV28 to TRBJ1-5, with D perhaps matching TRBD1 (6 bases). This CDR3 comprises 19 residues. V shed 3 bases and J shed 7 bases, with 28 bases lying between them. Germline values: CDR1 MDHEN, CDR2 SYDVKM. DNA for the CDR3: TGTGCCAGCAGTTTTCAGAGACCCAGGGGAAATGTGTTCAAACAGCCCCAGCATTTT. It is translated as CASSFQRPRGNVFKQPQHF.

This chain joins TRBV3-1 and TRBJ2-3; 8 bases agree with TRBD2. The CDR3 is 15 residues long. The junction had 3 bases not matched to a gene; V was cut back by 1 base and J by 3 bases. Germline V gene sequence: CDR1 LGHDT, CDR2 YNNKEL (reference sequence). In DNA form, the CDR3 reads TGTGCCAGCAGCCAAGCGGGAGGGTGGACAGATACGCAGTATTTT. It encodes CASSQAGGWTDTQYF.

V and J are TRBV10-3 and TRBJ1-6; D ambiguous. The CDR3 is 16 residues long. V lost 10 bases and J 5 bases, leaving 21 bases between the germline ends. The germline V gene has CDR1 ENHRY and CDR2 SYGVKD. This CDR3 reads CATPLLPGYDNSPLHF. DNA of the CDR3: TGTGCCACCCCCCTTCTTCCGGGGTATGATAATTCACCCCTCCACTTT.